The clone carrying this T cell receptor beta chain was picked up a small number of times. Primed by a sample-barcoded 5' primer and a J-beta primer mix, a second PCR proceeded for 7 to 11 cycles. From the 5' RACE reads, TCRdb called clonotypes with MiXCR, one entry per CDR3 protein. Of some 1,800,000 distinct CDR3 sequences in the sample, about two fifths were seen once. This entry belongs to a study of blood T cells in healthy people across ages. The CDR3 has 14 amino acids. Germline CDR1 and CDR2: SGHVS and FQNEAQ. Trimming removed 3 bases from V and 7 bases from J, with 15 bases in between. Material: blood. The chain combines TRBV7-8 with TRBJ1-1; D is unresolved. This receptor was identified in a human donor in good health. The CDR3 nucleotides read TGTGCCAGCAGCTTGCATGCAGGCGACTATGAAGCTTTCTTT. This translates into CASSLHAGDYEAFF.